This T cell receptor beta chain is from a study of monozygotic twins with inflammatory bowel disease. The UMIs contained a 6-nucleotide sample barcode. They were added by template switching during cDNA synthesis. With the 5' RACE reads reprocessed, TCRdb shows one record per CDR3 protein and no DNA. The data show fewer than 450,000 distinct CDR3 sequences, and the top ten clones hold around 2.6%. Broader study findings: Between concordant and discordant twins, repertoire similarity failed to differ, a result that limited power may explain. The inverse Simpson measure of TCRbeta diversity was lower in IBD patients than in healthy co-twins.

This CDR3 region has 13 residues. Per the germline V gene, CDR1 is SGHAT and CDR2 is FQNNGV. With regard to this clonotype: Antigen: not known.

The TCR comes from a human donor with ulcerative colitis or Crohn's disease, or a healthy co-twin of an affected twin (not recorded which). Sequencing input: blood. V is TRBV11-2 and J is TRBJ1-5; checking the TCRdb D call of TRBD1 is not possible without DNA. This CDR3 reads CASSFGTTQPQHF.